This T cell receptor (beta chain) comes out of a study of STAT5B mutations in CD4+ large granular lymphocyte leukemia. The germline gives CDR1 SGHAT, CDR2 FQNNGV. The CDR3 extends over 18 amino acids. V shed 0 bases and J shed 11 bases, with 26 bases lying between them. The survey-level immunoSEQ assay was used. Produced via immunoSEQ multiplex PCR; TCRdb's table is partial and in-frame only. The sample consists of about 21,000 clones, over 70% of them appearing once. General study findings and limits: Top patient clones used TRBV06 genes more often: 8/27 versus 2/35 in controls. Patient CD4-sorted repertoires looked more clonal than healthy CD4+ repertoires, even without putative leukemic clones.

Comment on this clone: The antigen remains undetermined.

The TCR sequence derives from a human donor in good health. This rearrangement joins TRBV11-2 to TRBJ2-1; tentatively, D is TRBD2 (6 bases). Sequenced sample: CD4+ T cells from blood buffy coats. The CDR3 DNA sequence: TGTGCCAGCAGCTTAGATGCGGGGAACCACGGGTACCTAATGAAGCAGTTCTTC. Its protein product is CASSLDAGNHGYLMKQFF. Supplemented by reference TRBV11-2 and TRBJ2-1, the full variable domain reads EAGVAQSPRYKIIEKRQSVAFWCNPISGHATLYWYQQILGQGPKLLIQFQNNGVVDDSQLPKDRFSAERLKGVDSTLKIQPAKLEDSAVYLCASSLDAGNHGYLMKQFFGPGTRLTVL.